The clone carrying this TCR beta chain has a count of ten or more. Antigen specificity is unknown. The germline V gene encodes CDR1 SGHVS and CDR2 FNYEAQ. CDR3 size: 15 residues. The germline V and J ends were trimmed by 1 base and 4 bases, with 13 bases remaining between them. Authors' data handling: A classifier for distant metastasis in papillary thyroid cancer was constructed using CDR3 differences observed across clinicopathological groups. TCRdb reanalyzed the PCR reads via MiXCR. TCRdb's processing, not the study's, gives the V and J calls here. This table holds 75,000 to 100,000 clones, about an eighth found once. Thyroid surgery was preceded by no treatment in any patient. This record comes from a study of metastatic and nonmetastatic thyroid tumors. Study in general: Peripheral blood and tumor or nodule samples from malignant and benign thyroid patients were compared.

Study-wide findings and caveats: When malignant thyroid tumors were compared with benign nodules, TCR beta diversity was reportedly significantly higher in the malignant tumors. This held in both blood and tumor samples.

Source material: blood. This chain uses TRBV7-6 with TRBJ1-1; D uncertain. This clonotype was obtained from a female donor with papillary thyroid cancer or a benign thyroid nodule (not recorded which). Some clones in this sample may be carry-over from other donors' samples. CDR3 DNA sequence: TGTGCCAGCAGCTTAGATTCTTGGGGTGGCACTGAAGCTTTCTTT. This codes for CASSLDSWGGTEAFF.